This T cell receptor (beta chain) came from a study of cytomegalovirus exposure and HLA in healthy donors. Notes on the study in general: The classifier reportedly diagnosed cytomegalovirus status with high specificity and sensitivity. There were some V segments, including TRBV6-2 and TRBV6-3, excluded as indistinguishable.

The PCR made use of 60 Vbeta and 13 Jbeta primers. Libraries were prepared by immunoSEQ multiplex PCR; TCRdb keeps only in-frame clonotypes and omits some of them. The sample contains roughly 110,000 clones, around three quarters of which appear only once. This CDR3 has 15 residues. Germline V gene lookup returns CDR1 MNHEY and CDR2 SVGAGI. V was trimmed by 0 bases and J by 7 bases, leaving 15 bases between them. This clone was picked up a small number of times. The antigen remains unidentified. The V call is TRBV6-5, the J call TRBJ2-5; D is uncertain. Material for sequencing was PBMCs. This TCR came from a human donor in good health. The CDR3 coding sequence is TGTGCCAGCAGTTACTCCACCGACACCTCTGGGACCCAGTACTTC. This translates into CASSYSTDTSGTQYF.